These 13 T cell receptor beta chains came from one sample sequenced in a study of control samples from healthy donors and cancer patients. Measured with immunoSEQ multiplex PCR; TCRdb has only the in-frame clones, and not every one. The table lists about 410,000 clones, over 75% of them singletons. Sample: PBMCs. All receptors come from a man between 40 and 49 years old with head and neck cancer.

The CDR3 bases are TGTGCCAGCATCCTGGGGGGCACAGATACGCAGTATTTT. Amino acids: CASILGGTDTQYF. The chain has TRBV7-9 and TRBJ2-3; D tentatively fits TRBD1 or TRBD2 (5 bases each). CDR3 length equals 13 residues. The germline gives CDR1 SEHNR, CDR2 FQNEAQ (reference sequence). Trimming left V 7 bases short and J 1 base short, with 9 bases between.

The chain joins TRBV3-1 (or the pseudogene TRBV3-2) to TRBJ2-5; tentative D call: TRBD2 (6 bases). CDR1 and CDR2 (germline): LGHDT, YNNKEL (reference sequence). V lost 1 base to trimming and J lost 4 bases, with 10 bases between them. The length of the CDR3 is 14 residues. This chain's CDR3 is CASSQGLVGETQYF. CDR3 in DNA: TGTGCCAGCAGCCAAGGACTAGTCGGAGAGACCCAGTACTTC.

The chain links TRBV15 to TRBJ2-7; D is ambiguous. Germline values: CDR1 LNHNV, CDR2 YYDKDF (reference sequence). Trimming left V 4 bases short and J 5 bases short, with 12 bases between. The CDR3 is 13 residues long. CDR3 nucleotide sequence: TGTGCCACCAGCACCTTAGGACGAAACGAGCAGTACTTC. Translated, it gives CATSTLGRNEQYF.

CDR3 nucleotide sequence: TGCGCCAGCAGCTTGGACGGACGAGCTTTCTTT. It yields the protein CASSLDGRAFF. This chain uses TRBV5-1 with TRBJ1-1; D gene uncertain. This CDR3 is built from 11 residues. Germline assignment: CDR1 SGHRS and CDR2 YFSETQ. Trimming removed 0 bases from V and 10 bases from J, with 7 bases in between.

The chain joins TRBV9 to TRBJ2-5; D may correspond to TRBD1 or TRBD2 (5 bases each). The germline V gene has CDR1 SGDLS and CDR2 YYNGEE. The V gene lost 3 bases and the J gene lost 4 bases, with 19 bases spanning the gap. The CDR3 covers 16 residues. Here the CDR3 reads CASSADLRGVGETQYF. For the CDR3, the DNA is TGTGCCAGCAGCGCGGACTTACGGGGCGTTGGAGAGACCCAGTACTTC.

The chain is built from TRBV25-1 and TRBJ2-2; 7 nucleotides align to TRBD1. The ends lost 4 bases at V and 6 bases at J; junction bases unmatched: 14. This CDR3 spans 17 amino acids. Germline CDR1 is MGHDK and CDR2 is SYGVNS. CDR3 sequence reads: CASSAPGTDYYSGELFF. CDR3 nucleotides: TGTGCCAGCAGTGCCCCCGGGACAGACTATTATTCCGGGGAGCTGTTTTTT.

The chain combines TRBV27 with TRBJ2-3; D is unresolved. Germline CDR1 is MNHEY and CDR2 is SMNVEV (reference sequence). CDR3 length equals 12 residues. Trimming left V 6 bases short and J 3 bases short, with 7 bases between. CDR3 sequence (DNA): TGTGCCAGCAGGACTGGAACAGATACGCAGTATTTT. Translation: CASRTGTDTQYF.

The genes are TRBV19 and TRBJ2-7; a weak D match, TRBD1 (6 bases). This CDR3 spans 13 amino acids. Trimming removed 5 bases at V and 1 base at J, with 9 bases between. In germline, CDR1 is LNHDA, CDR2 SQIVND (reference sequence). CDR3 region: CASSSDRSYEQYF. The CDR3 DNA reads TGTGCCAGTAGTTCAGACAGGTCCTACGAGCAGTACTTC.

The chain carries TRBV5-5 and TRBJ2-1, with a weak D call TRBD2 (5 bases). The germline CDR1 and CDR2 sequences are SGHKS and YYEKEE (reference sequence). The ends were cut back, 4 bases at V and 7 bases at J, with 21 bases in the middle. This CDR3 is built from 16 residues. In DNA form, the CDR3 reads TGTGCCAGCAGCCCCGAGCTGGACTTTATAGGGAATGAGCAGTTCTTC. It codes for CASSPELDFIGNEQFF.

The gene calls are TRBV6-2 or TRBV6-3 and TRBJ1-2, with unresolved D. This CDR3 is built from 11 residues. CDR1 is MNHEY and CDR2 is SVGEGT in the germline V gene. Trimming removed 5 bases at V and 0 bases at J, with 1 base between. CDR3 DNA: TGTGCCAGCAGTCCTAACTATGGCTACACCTTC. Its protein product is CASSPNYGYTF.

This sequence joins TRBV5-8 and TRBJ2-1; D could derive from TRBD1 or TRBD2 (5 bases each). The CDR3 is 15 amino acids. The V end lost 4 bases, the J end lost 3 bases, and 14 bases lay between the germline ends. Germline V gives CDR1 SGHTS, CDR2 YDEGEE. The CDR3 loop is CASSLSRGFYNEQFF. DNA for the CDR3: TGTGCCAGCAGCCTGAGCCGGGGCTTCTACAATGAGCAGTTCTTC. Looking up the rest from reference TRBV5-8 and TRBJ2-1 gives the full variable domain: EAGVTQSPTHLIKTRGQQATLRCSPISGHTSVYWYQQALGLGLQFLLWYDEGEERNRGNFPPRFSGRQFPNYSSELNVNALELEDSALYLCASSLSRGFYNEQFFGPGTRLTVL.

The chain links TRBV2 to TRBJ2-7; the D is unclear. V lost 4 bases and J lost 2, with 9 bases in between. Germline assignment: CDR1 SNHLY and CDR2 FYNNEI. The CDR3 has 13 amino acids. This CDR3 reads CASSGQPTYEQYF. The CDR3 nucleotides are TGTGCCAGCAGTGGGCAGCCAACCTACGAGCAGTACTTC.

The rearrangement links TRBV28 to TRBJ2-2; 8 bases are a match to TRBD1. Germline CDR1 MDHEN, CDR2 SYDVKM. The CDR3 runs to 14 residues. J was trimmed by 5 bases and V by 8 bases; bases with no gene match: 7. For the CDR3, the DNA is TGTGCCAGCGGGTTTCAGGGGGCGACCGGGGAGCTGTTTTTT. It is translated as CASGFQGATGELFF. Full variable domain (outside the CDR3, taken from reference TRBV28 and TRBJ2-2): DVKVTQSSRYLVKRTGEKVFLECVQDMDHENMFWYRQDPGLGLRLIYFSYDVKMKEKGDIPEGYSVSREKKERFSLILESASTNQTSMYLCASGFQGATGELFFGEGSRLTVL.